Listed here are 28 T cell receptor beta chains from one sample, sequenced in a study of blood T cell repertoires in COVID-19. Clones were read by immunoSEQ multiplex PCR, and TCRdb kept only the in-frame ones, dropping some. The sample holds 150,000 or so clones, about 86% seen once. The sequencing input was peripheral blood. Every receptor here comes from a man between 18 and 35 years old with acute or convalescent COVID-19.

This clone was found a few times. CDR3 bases: TGCGCCAGCAGCCAAGTGCGCGACAATGAGCAGTTCTTC. Amino acids: CASSQVRDNEQFF. The chain recombines TRBV4-1 with TRBJ2-1, with no clear D. The length of the CDR3 is 13 residues. Germline-derived CDR1 and CDR2 are MGHRA and YSYEKL. V dropped 1 base and J dropped 5 bases, with 6 bases sitting between them.

The V and J genes are TRBV7-2 and TRBJ1-2; TRBD1 agrees at 10 bases. This CDR3 is 13 amino acids long. Germline loops: CDR1 SGHTA, CDR2 FQGNSA. V was pared by 3 bases and J by 6 bases, with 1 base of the junction left unmatched. The CDR3 reads CASSFGTGDGYTF. CDR3 coding DNA: TGTGCCAGCAGCTTTGGGACAGGGGATGGCTACACCTTC.

V is TRBV5-5 and J is TRBJ1-6, with D possibly being TRBD1 (6 bases). V was clipped by 3 bases and J by 3 bases, with 13 bases between them. The CDR3 has 16 residues. Per the germline V gene, CDR1 is SGHKS and CDR2 is YYEKEE (reference sequence). The DNA of the CDR3 is TGTGCCAGCAGCTCCGGGACAAGGGGCTATAATTCACCCCTCCACTTT. This sequence encodes CASSSGTRGYNSPLHF.

This chain uses TRBV28 with TRBJ2-3; tentatively, D is TRBD1 (6 bases). This CDR3 spans 15 amino acids. Germline V gene data show CDR1 as MDHEN and CDR2 as SYDVKM. Between the trimmed V and J ends, which lost 4 bases and 3 bases, there was a span of 14 bases. DNA for the CDR3: TGTGCCAGCAGTTGGGCAGGGGTGAGGACAGATACGCAGTATTTT. This gives the protein CASSWAGVRTDTQYF.

This clone was observed a single time. This chain joins TRBV6-5 and TRBJ2-1, with 10 bases identical to TRBD1. After removal of 1 base from V and 6 bases from J, the junction contained 3 bases not matched to a gene. Per the germline V gene, CDR1 is MNHEY and CDR2 is SVGAGI. This CDR3 has 15 residues. The CDR3 loop reads CASSYFGQGGNEQFF. The CDR3, as DNA: TGTGCCAGCAGTTACTTCGGACAGGGGGGCAATGAGCAGTTCTTC.

This sequence joins TRBV5-1 and TRBJ2-1; 10 nucleotides match TRBD1. This CDR3 spans 18 amino acids. Per the germline V gene, CDR1 is SGHRS and CDR2 is YFSETQ. Trimming cost V 0 bases and J 4 bases; bases outside gene matches: 10. CDR3 protein: CASSLAQIRDRGYNEQFF. Here the CDR3 DNA reads TGCGCCAGCAGCTTGGCCCAAATCCGGGACAGGGGATACAATGAGCAGTTCTTC.

The V and J genes are TRBV25-1 and TRBJ1-6, with TRBD1 as a possible D gene (6 bases). CDR1 is MGHDK and CDR2 is SYGVNS in the germline V gene. The CDR3 has 14 amino acids. Trimming removed 7 bases at V and 3 bases at J, with 10 bases between. CDR3 sequence reads: CASNQGIYNSPLHF. CDR3 bases: TGTGCCAGCAACCAGGGGATCTATAATTCACCCCTCCACTTT.

The chain couples TRBV4-2 to TRBJ1-5; possible D gene TRBD1, 6 bases. V gave up 0 bases and J gave up 5 bases, with 17 bases separating them. Per the germline V gene, CDR1 is LGHNA and CDR2 is YNFKEQ. The CDR3 is 17 amino acids. CDR3 sequence (DNA): TGTGCCAGCAGCCAAGAAGCCGCGGGGGCGAATTATCAGCCCCAGCATTTT. Amino acid sequence: CASSQEAAGANYQPQHF.

J is TRBJ2-1 and V is TRBV7-3, with 9 bases that match TRBD1. Per the germline V gene, CDR1 is SGHTA and CDR2 is FQGTGA. There are 15 residues in the CDR3. The V segment lost 4 bases and the J segment 10 bases; nucleotides outside the gene matches: 11. The CDR3 DNA follows: TGTGCCAGCAGCTCCACAGGGGGCTACACAGGCGAGCAGTTCTTC. Translated: CASSSTGGYTGEQFF.

The chain's CDR3 is CASSSSGGAETQYF. The CDR3 region has the DNA TGTGCCAGTAGTTCTAGCGGGGGGGCCGAGACCCAGTACTTC. The V and J genes are TRBV19 and TRBJ2-5; 12 nucleotides align to TRBD2. Germline V gives CDR1 LNHDA, CDR2 SQIVND (reference sequence). The length of the CDR3 is 14 residues. After removal of 5 bases from V and 5 bases from J, the junction contained 3 bases not matched to a gene.

The V gene is TRBV6-5, the J gene TRBJ2-5; 10 positions match TRBD2. J was trimmed by 7 bases and V by 2 bases; bases with no gene match: 7. From germline, CDR1 is MNHEY and CDR2 SVGAGI. The length of the CDR3 is 15 residues. CDR3 sequence: CASSYGASGGGTQYF. The CDR3 region has the DNA TGTGCCAGCAGTTACGGGGCTAGCGGGGGTGGGACCCAGTACTTC.

The J gene is TRBJ2-3, the V gene TRBV5-1, with 7 bases identical to TRBD2. Germline trimming cut 3 bases from V and 1 base from J; bases unmatched to any gene: 2. The germline V gene has CDR1 SGHRS and CDR2 YFSETQ. The CDR3 runs to 14 residues. As DNA, the CDR3 is TGCGCCAGCAGCTGGGGAGGGGGCACAGATACGCAGTATTTT. Its translation: CASSWGGGTDTQYF. Full variable domain (outside the CDR3, taken from reference TRBV5-1 and TRBJ2-3): KAGVTQTPRYLIKTRGQQVTLSCSPISGHRSVSWYQQTPGQGLQFLFEYFSETQRNKGNFPGRFSGRQFSNSRSEMNVSTLELGDSALYLCASSWGGGTDTQYFGPGTRLTVL.

With respect to this clone: Distinct nucleotide sequences in the sample also encode this CDR3. The chain combines TRBV5-8 with TRBJ2-7, with D maybe TRBD2 (6 bases). The CDR3 totals 15 residues. Per germline, CDR1 SGHTS and CDR2 YDEGEE. CDR3 residues: CASIFDRKHSREQYV. The CDR3 DNA reads as TGTGCCAGCATTTTTGACAGAAAACATTCTCGGGAGCAGTATGTC.

This chain connects TRBV2 to TRBJ1-1; 10 bases align to TRBD1. The ends lost 7 bases at V and 4 bases at J; junction bases unmatched: 24. CDR1 and CDR2 (germline): SNHLY, FYNNEI. This CDR3 region has 20 residues. The CDR3 sequence is CASKTPQGSWGQGNSTEAFF. In DNA, the CDR3 is TGTGCCAGCAAAACACCCCAGGGTTCGTGGGGACAGGGGAACTCCACTGAAGCTTTCTTT.

The DNA of the CDR3 is TGTGCCAGTAGTGGGACAGTTAATAGCAATCAGCCCCAGCATTTT. This encodes CASSGTVNSNQPQHF. The chain is built from TRBV19 and TRBJ1-5; 7 nucleotides align to TRBD1. The CDR3 has 15 residues. Germline V gene data show CDR1 as LNHDA and CDR2 as SQIVND (reference sequence). Trimming took 5 bases from V and 0 from J; bases not matched to a gene: 4.

The V and J genes are TRBV7-2 and TRBJ1-5; D remains unclear. Germline V gives CDR1 SGHTA, CDR2 FQGNSA. V was clipped by 5 bases and J by 0 bases, with 5 bases between them. The CDR3 extends over 13 amino acids. The CDR3 DNA reads as TGTGCCAGCAGCGAGAGTAGCAATCAGCCCCAGCATTTT. Translating it yields CASSESSNQPQHF. The complete variable domain, with remaining parts taken from reference TRBV7-2 and TRBJ1-5, reads GAGVSQSPSNKVTEKGKDVELRCDPISGHTALYWYRQSLGQGLEFLIYFQGNSAPDKSGLPSDRFSAERTGGSVSTLTIQRTQQEDSAVYLCASSESSNQPQHFGDGTRLSIL.

The chain couples TRBV24-1 to TRBJ2-3; TRBD1 aligns across 8 bases. CDR3 length: 14 residues. J was trimmed by 5 bases and V by 0 bases; bases with no gene match: 0. Germline V lookup: CDR1 KGHDR, CDR2 SFDVKD. The CDR3 loop is CATSDLTGGDTQYF. The CDR3 bases are TGTGCCACCAGTGATTTGACAGGGGGAGATACGCAGTATTTT.

The rearrangement uses TRBV5-4 and TRBJ1-1, with 8 positions matching TRBD1. V was clipped by 5 bases and J by 2 bases; unmatched bases: 8. The CDR3 loop spans 15 amino acids. CDR1 is SGHNT and CDR2 is YYREEE in the germline V gene (reference sequence). The DNA of the CDR3 is TGTGCCAGCAGAGGAACCGGGACAGGAAACACTGAAGCTTTCTTT. It encodes CASRGTGTGNTEAFF. Drawing the rest from reference TRBV5-4 and TRBJ1-1, the complete variable domain is ETGVTQSPTHLIKTRGQQVTLRCSSQSGHNTVSWYQQALGQGPQFIFQYYREEENGRGNFPPRFSGLQFPNYSSELNVNALELDDSALYLCASRGTGTGNTEAFFGQGTRLTVV.

The gene calls are TRBV2 and TRBJ2-1, with D possibly being TRBD2 (5 bases). CDR3 length equals 13 residues. Germline V gives CDR1 SNHLY, CDR2 FYNNEI. The V gene lost 4 bases and the J gene lost 5 bases, with 9 bases spanning the gap. CDR3 nucleotides: TGTGCCAGCAGTGTCTCGCGGGACAATGAGCAGTTCTTC. Protein product: CASSVSRDNEQFF.

The chain is built from TRBV19 and TRBJ2-3; TRBD1 agrees at 7 bases. The V and J ends lost 5 bases and 2 bases, in that order; junction bases with no gene match: 7. Looked up from germline, CDR1 is LNHDA and CDR2 is SQIVND (reference sequence). The CDR3 has 15 amino acids. The CDR3 sequence: CASSLDRLDTDTQYF. CDR3 DNA sequence: TGTGCCAGTAGTTTGGACAGGTTGGACACAGATACGCAGTATTTT.

The chain recombines TRBV19 with TRBJ2-5, with 7 bases matching TRBD1. In germline, CDR1 is LNHDA, CDR2 SQIVND (reference sequence). The CDR3 length is 12 residues. Germline trimming cut 9 bases from V and 5 bases from J; bases unmatched to any gene: 6. In nucleotides, the CDR3 is TGTGCCAGCTCACAGGGGTTGGAGACCCAGTACTTC. Translation: CASSQGLETQYF. The entire variable domain, with the rest obtained from reference TRBV19 and TRBJ2-5, is as follows: DGGITQSPKYLFRKEGQNVTLSCEQNLNHDAMYWYRQDPGQGLRLIYYSQIVNDFQKGDIAEGYSVSREKKESFPLTVTSAQKNPTAFYLCASSQGLETQYFGPGTRLLVL.

This chain joins TRBV4-1 and TRBJ1-2, with 9 bases aligning to TRBD1. There are 14 residues in the CDR3. Germline V gene lookup returns CDR1 MGHRA and CDR2 YSYEKL. V gave up 0 bases and J gave up 7 bases; unmatched junction bases: 3. CDR3 sequence: CASSQDSDRGGYTF. The CDR3 DNA reads as TGCGCCAGCAGCCAAGATTCGGACAGGGGTGGCTACACCTTC.

The V call is TRBV19, the J call TRBJ2-7; 7 nucleotides line up with TRBD1. V was clipped by 5 bases and J by 2 bases; unmatched bases: 6. CDR1 LNHDA and CDR2 SQIVND come from the germline V gene (reference sequence). CDR3 length: 14 residues. The DNA for the CDR3 is TGTGCCAGTAGTCCCGGGACAGCCGCCTACGAGCAGTACTTC. It yields the protein CASSPGTAAYEQYF.

The chain's CDR3 is CASSEGNRYYGYTF. CDR3 coding DNA: TGTGCCAGCAGTGAAGGGAACAGATACTATGGCTACACCTTC. V gene TRBV6-1 combines with J gene TRBJ1-2; D ambiguous. The CDR3 consists of 14 residues. Trimming took 1 base from V and 3 from J, leaving 9 bases between them. The germline gives CDR1 MNHNS, CDR2 SASEGT.

The chain carries TRBV15 and TRBJ1-1; TRBD1 might be the D (5 bases). This CDR3 is built from 17 residues. V gave up 0 bases and J gave up 3 bases, with 17 bases separating them. Germline V gives CDR1 LNHNV, CDR2 YYDKDF (reference sequence). The CDR3, as DNA: TGTGCCACCAGCAGAGACCTTCTTTTCAGGGAGGACACTGAAGCTTTCTTT. This encodes CATSRDLLFREDTEAFF.

The chain is built from TRBV3-1 (or the pseudogene TRBV3-2) and TRBJ2-3; TRBD2 aligns across 10 bases. The CDR3 has 16 residues. The germline V gene has CDR1 LGHDT and CDR2 YNNKEL (reference sequence). V shed 1 base, J shed 4 bases, and the junction held 5 bases outside the gene matches. CDR3: CASSQGIAGGSDTQYF. The DNA for the CDR3 is TGTGCCAGCAGCCAAGGGATAGCGGGGGGTTCAGATACGCAGTATTTT.

V gene TRBV3-1 (or the pseudogene TRBV3-2) combines with J gene TRBJ2-1, with 9 bases that match TRBD2. V gave up 3 bases and J gave up 3 bases; unmatched junction bases: 3. The germline V gene has CDR1 LGHDT and CDR2 YNNKEL (reference sequence). The CDR3 covers 15 residues. The CDR3 reads CASSQTSGLYNEQFF. The CDR3 DNA follows: TGTGCCAGCAGCCAGACTAGCGGACTCTACAATGAGCAGTTCTTC.

The chain joins TRBV2 to TRBJ1-5; 8 bases are a match to TRBD1. The CDR3 has 15 residues. CDR1 is SNHLY, CDR2 FYNNEI, per germline. V dropped 6 bases and J dropped 3; count of bases not matched to a gene: 7. The CDR3 spells CASRDRTGYNQPQHF. As DNA, the CDR3 is TGTGCCAGCAGGGACAGGACAGGGTACAATCAGCCCCAGCATTTT. Using reference TRBV2 and TRBJ1-5 for the parts outside the CDR3, the full variable domain is EPEVTQTPSHQVTQMGQEVILRCVPISNHLYFYWYRQILGQKVEFLVSFYNNEISEKSEIFDDQFSVERPDGSNFTLKIRSTKLEDSAMYFCASRDRTGYNQPQHFGDGTRLSIL.